The following is a TCR beta chain sequence with its context. This sample is drawn from a study of cytomegalovirus exposure and HLA in healthy donors. The CDR3 length is 17 residues. Germline V CDR1 and CDR2: LGHNA, YSLEER. With 1 base clipped from V and 0 bases from J, the junction kept 6 bases outside the gene matches. Use of 60 Vbeta and 13 Jbeta primers characterized the PCR. TCRdb's copy holds only in-frame clones and misses some; the assay was immunoSEQ multiplex PCR. The repertoire holds 160,000 or so clones, with approximately 84% as singletons. The receptor was derived from a woman aged 18-30 years in good health and CMV-seronegative. V usage is TRBV4-3 and J usage is TRBJ2-7; TRBD1 aligns across 10 bases. Source material: PBMCs. The CDR3 protein is CASSQATGGYDSYEQYF. The CDR3 DNA reads TGCGCCAGCAGCCAAGCGACAGGGGGCTATGACTCCTACGAGCAGTACTTC.